The sequence of this T cell receptor (beta chain) was determined in a study of shared T cell receptors in the human thymus. Germline V gene lookup returns CDR1 SNHLY and CDR2 FYNNEI. This CDR3 has 12 amino acids. The germline V and J ends were trimmed by 1 base and 5 bases, with 5 bases remaining between them. Sequencing was performed with immunoSEQ multiplex PCR; in TCRdb, only in-frame clones are kept and a portion is missing. Found here are 700,000 or so clones, 80% to 90% of them singletons; the top ten hold roughly 0.01%. These data were also filed under a second study, of human thymus T cells. Per that paper: Donor material was obtained from healthy Finnish infants undergoing corrective surgery for congenital heart defects. Corrective heart surgery yielded resections, and these provided the thymus tissue. Repertoires from thymus and blood appeared to show biased V and J gene usage. As related research reported, thymic repertoires overlapped highly among unrelated individuals.

This sequence originates from a girl in the first two years of life with a congenital heart defect. This sequence joins TRBV2 and TRBJ1-1; D gene ambiguous. The sequencing sample was made of thymocytes. CDR3 coding DNA: TGTGCCAGCAGTGAAGAAATAACTGAAGCTTTCTTT. This codes for CASSEEITEAFF.